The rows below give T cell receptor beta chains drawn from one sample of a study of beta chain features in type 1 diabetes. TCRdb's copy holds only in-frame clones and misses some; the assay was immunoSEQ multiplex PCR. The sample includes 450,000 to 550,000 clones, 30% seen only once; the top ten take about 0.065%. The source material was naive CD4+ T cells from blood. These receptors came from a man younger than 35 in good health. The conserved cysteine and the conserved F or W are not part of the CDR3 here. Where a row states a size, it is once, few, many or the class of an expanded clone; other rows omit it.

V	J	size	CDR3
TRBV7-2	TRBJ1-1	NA	ASSHAGRDRGGVPEAF
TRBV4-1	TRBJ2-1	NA	ASSQERRVNEQF
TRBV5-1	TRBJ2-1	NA	ASSPGDSYNEQF
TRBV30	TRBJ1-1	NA	AWSAQGNTEAF
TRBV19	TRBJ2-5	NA	ASDGPGTSETQY
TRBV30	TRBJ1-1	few	AWSGPKAF
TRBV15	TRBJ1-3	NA	ATSPTTGNTIY
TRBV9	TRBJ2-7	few	ASSTSGYSYEQY
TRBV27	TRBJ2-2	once	ASSSPPGQGAGELF
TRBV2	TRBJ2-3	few	ASSVTSGRDTQY
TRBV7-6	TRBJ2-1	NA	ASSWDRGNEQF
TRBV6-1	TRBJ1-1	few	ASSKGMNTEAF
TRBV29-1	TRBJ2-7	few	SVEQGIGYEQY
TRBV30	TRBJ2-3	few	AWSVPGQGDTQY
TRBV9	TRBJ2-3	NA	ASSVVGSEWDTQY
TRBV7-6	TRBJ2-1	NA	ASSLGLGSGLYNEQF
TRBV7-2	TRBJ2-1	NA	ASSTGTGQF
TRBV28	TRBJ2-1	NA	ASSLGGYSYNEQF
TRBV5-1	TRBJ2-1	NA	ASSVTSGSLNEQF
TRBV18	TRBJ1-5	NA	ASSLQDSGNQPQH
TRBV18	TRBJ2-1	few	ASSSGRESYNEQF
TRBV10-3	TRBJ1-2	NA	AISERGYGYT
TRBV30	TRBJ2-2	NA	AWSVPNTGELF
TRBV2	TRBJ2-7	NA	ASGARDEQY
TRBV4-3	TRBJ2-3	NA	ASSPDRATDTQY
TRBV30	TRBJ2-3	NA	AWSVLGTSGSTDTQY
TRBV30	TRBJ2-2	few	AWSISGRAGELF
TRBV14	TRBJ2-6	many	ASSQQLQSSGANVLT
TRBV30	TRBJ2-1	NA	AWKKGTSGIWEQF
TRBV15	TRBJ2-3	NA	ATSRAEGLGADTQY
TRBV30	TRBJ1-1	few	AWAREQGKAF
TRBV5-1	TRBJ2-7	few	ASSLYGGLTYEQY
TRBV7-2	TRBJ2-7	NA	ASSQGLSYEQY
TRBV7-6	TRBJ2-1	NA	ASSQDRGGEQF
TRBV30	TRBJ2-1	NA	AWSPGRTYNEQF
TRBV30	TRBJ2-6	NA	AWSVGSDSGANVLT
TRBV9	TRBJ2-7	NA	ASSVDEGEQY
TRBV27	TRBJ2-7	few	ASSSTSGRYEQY
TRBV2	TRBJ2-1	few	ASVKDRGDEQF
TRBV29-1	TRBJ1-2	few	SVDSGDYGYT
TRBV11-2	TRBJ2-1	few	ASSYTSGSYNEQF
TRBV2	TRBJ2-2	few	ASMGTGELF
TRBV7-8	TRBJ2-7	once	ASSTREQPYEQY
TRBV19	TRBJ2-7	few	ASSKGLAGPHEQY
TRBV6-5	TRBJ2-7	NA	ASSYSYPATYEQY
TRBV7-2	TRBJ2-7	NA	ASSLVASAAYEQY
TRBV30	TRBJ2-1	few	AWSASGYNEQF
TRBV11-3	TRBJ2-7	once	ASSLTGRAYEQY
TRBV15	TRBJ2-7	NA	ATSRDPAETYEQY
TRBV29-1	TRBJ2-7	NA	SVTSGQLYEQY
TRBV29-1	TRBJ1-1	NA	SADRGREAF
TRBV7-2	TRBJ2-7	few	ASGREGPYEQY
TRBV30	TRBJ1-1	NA	AWSPSTGGTEAF
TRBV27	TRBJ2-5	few	ASTHKVGQGIETQY
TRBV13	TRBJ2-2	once	ASSLPGLTNTGELF
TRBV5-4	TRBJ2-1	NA	ASGLDRSYNEQF
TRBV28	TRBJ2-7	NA	ASRSGTGGNYEQY
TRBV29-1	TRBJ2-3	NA	SVRGGPDTQY